This TCR beta chain was found in a study of Ad26.COV2.S vaccination and SARS-CoV-2 variants. Findings and limits, study-wide: The study found similar non-spike TCR breadth in vaccine and placebo recipients. Considerable breadth of spike-specific CD8+ and CD4+ T cell responses has reportedly been documented following vaccination.

The V segment lost 5 bases and the J segment 3 bases; nucleotides outside the gene matches: 8. CDR1 is SGHAT and CDR2 is FQNNGV in the germline V gene. The CDR3 extends over 15 amino acids. The treatment was: around 19 received Ad26.COV2.S at low or high dose, single or two shots; roughly five received placebo; per-sample allocation not given. Samples analyzed were those drawn on day 63 after the first vaccine or placebo injection. Here immunoSEQ multiplex PCR was the method, and the copy in TCRdb shows in-frame clones only, minus some. This sample carries under 300,000 clones, about 83% of them seen once, and the ten largest clones take roughly 3%. On this clone itself: Its antigen is still unknown.

The sequencing used peripheral blood, collected in a trial of Ad26.COV2.S vaccine versus placebo. The chain is built from TRBV11-2 and TRBJ2-5; 8 bases agree with TRBD1. The receptor's source is a person between 18 and 60 years old who received the Ad26.COV2.S COVID-19 vaccine or a placebo. The CDR3 nucleotides are TGTGCCAGCAGCGACCGGACAGGGTCTAAAGAGACCCAGTACTTC. Residues: CASSDRTGSKETQYF.